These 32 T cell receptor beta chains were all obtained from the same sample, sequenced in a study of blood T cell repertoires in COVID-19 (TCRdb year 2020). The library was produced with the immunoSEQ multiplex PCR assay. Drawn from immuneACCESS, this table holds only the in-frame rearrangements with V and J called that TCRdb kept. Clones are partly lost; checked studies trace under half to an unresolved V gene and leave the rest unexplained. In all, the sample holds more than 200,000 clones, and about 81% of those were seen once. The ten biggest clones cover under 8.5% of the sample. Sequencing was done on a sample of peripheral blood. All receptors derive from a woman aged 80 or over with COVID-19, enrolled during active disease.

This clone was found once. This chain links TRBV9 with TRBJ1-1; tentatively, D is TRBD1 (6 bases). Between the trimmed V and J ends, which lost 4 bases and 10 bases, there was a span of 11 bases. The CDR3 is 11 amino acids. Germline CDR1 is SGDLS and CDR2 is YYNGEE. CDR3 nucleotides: TGTGCCAGCAGCCGCGCAGGGGCAGCTTTCTTT. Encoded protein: CASSRAGAAFF.

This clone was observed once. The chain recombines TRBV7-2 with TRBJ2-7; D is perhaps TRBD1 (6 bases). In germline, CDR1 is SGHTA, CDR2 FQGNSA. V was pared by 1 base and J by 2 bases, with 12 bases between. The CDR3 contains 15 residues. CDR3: CASSLELTGTYEQYF. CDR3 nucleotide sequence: TGTGCCAGCAGCTTAGAGCTAACAGGGACCTACGAGCAGTACTTC.

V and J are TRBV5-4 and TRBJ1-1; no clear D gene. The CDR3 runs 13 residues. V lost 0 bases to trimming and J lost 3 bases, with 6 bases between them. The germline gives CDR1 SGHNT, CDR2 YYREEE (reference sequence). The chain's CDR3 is CASSLVGDTEAFF. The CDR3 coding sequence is TGTGCCAGCAGCTTGGTTGGAGACACTGAAGCTTTCTTT.

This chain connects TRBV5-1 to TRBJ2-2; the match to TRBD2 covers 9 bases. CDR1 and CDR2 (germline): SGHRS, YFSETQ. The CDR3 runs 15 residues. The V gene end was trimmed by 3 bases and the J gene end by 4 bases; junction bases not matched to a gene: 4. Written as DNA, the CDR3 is TGCGCCAGCAGCTCCATAGCGGGAGTCACCGGGGAGCTGTTTTTT. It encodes CASSSIAGVTGELFF.

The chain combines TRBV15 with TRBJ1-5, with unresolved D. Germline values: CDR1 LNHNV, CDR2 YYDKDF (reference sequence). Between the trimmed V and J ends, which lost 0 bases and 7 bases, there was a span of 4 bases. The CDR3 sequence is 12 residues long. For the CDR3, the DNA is TGTGCCACCAGCAGAGATAGACAGCCCCAGCATTTT. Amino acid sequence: CATSRDRQPQHF.

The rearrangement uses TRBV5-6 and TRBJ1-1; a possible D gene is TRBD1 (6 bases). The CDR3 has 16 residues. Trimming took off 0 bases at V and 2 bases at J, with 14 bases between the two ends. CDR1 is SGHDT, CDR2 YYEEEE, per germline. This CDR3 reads CASSLGPTGSNTEAFF. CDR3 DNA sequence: TGTGCCAGCAGCTTGGGGCCCACAGGGTCTAACACTGAAGCTTTCTTT.

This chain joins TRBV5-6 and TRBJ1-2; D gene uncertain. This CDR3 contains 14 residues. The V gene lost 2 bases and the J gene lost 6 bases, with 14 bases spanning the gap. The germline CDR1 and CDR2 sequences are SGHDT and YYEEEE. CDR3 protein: CASSLTGNMDGYTF. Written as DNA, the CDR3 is TGTGCCAGCAGCTTAACGGGAAATATGGATGGCTACACCTTC. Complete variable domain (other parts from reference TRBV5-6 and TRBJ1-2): DAGVTQSPTHLIKTRGQQVTLRCSPKSGHDTVSWYQQALGQGPQFIFQYYEEEERQRGNFPDRFSGHQFPNYSSELNVNALLLGDSALYLCASSLTGNMDGYTFGSGTRLTVV.

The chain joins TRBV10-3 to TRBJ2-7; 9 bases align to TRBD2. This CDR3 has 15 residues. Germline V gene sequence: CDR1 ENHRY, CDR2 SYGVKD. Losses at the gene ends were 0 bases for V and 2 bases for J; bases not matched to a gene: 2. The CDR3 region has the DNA TGTGCCATCAGTGAGTCTGCGGGAGGGCCCTACGAGCAGTACTTC. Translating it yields CAISESAGGPYEQYF.

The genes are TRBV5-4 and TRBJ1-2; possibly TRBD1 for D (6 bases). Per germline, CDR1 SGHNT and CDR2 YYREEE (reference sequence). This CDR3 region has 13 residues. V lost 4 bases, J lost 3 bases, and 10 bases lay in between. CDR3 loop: CASSRDIDYGYTF. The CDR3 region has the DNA TGTGCCAGCAGCCGGGACATCGACTATGGCTACACCTTC.

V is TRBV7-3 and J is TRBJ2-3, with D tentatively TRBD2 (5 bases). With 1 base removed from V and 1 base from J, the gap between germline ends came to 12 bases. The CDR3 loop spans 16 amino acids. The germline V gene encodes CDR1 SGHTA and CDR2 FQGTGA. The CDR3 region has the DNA TGTGCCAGCAGCTTAAATAGTCCAGCGGGCACAGATACGCAGTATTTT. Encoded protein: CASSLNSPAGTDTQYF.

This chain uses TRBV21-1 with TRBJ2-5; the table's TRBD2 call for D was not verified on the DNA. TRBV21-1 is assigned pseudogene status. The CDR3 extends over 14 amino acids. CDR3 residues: CASREAGPLETQYF. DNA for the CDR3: TGTGCCAGCAGGGAGGCAGGCCCGCTGGAGACCCAGTACTTC.

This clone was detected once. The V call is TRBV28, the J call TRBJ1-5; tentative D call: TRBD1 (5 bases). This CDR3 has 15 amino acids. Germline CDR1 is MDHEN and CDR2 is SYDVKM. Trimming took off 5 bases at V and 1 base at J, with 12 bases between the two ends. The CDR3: CASSRRVSSNQPQHF. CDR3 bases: TGTGCCAGCAGTCGCAGGGTATCAAGCAATCAGCCCCAGCATTTT.

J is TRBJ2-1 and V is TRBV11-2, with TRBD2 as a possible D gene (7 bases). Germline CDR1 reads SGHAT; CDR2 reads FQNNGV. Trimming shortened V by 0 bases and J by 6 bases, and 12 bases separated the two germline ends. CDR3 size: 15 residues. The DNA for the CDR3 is TGTGCCAGCAGCTTAGAAAGGGGGAGGGGCAATGAGCAGTTCTTC. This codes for CASSLERGRGNEQFF.

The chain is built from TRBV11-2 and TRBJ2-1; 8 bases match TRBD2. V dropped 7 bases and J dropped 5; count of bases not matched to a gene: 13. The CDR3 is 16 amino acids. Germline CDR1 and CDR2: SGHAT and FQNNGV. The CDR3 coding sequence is TGTGCCAGCATCAAAACCGGGCTAGCGGGTCACAATGAGCAGTTCTTC. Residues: CASIKTGLAGHNEQFF.

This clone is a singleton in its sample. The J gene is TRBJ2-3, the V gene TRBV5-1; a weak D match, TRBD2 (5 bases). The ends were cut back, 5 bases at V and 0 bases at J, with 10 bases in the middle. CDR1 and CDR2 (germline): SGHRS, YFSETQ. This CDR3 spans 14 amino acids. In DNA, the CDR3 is TGCGCCAGCAGGCCGTCGGGGAGCACAGATACGCAGTATTTT. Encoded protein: CASRPSGSTDTQYF.

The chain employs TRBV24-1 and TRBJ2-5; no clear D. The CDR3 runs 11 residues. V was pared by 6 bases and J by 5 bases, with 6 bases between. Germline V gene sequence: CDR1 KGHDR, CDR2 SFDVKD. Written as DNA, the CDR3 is TGTGCCACCAGTAATCGGGAGACCCAGTACTTC. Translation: CATSNRETQYF.

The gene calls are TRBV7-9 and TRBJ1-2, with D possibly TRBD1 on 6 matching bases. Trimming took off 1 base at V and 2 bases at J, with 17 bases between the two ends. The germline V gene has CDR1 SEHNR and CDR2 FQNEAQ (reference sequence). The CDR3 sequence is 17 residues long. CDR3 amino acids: CASSLVGGDNSNYGYTF. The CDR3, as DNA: TGTGCCAGCAGCTTAGTCGGTGGGGACAATTCCAACTATGGCTACACCTTC.

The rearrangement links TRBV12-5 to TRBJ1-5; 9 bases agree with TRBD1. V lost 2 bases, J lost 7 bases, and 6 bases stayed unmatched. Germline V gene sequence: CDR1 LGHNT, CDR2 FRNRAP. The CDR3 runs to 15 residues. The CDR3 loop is CASGLLGTGRQPQHF. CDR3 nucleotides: TGTGCTAGTGGTTTGCTCGGGACAGGGAGACAGCCCCAGCATTTT.

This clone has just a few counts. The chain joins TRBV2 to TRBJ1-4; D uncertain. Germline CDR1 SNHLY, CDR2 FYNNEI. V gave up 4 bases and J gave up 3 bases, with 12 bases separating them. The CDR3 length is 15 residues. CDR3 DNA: TGTGCCAGCAGTGCGTCCGGTCAGGCTAATGAAAAACTGTTTTTT. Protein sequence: CASSASGQANEKLFF.

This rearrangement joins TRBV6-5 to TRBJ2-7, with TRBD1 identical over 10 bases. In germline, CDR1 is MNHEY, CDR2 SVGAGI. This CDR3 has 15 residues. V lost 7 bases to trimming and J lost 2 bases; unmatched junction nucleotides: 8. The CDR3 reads CASTSRDRGTYEQYF. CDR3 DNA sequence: TGTGCCAGCACCTCCCGGGACAGGGGCACCTACGAGCAGTACTTC.

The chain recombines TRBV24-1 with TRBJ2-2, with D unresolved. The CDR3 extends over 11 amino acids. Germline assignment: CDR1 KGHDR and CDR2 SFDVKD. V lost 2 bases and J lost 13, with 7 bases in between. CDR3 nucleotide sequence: TGTGCCACCAGTGATTCCTCTATGCTGTTTTTT. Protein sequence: CATSDSSMLFF.

CDR3: CASSSRVGNEQFF. The CDR3 region has the DNA TGTGCCAGCAGTAGCAGGGTAGGCAATGAGCAGTTCTTC. The chain employs TRBV6-4 and TRBJ2-1, with a weak D call TRBD1 (5 bases). The V end was cut by 5 bases, the J end by 6 bases, with 11 bases between. Germline lookup yields CDR1 MRHNA and CDR2 SNTAGT. The CDR3 length is 13 residues.

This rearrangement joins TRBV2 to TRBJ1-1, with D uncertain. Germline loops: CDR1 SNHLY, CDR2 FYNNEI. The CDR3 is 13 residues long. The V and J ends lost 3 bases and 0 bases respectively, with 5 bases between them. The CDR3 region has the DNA TGTGCCAGCAGTGAGGAGGTGAACACTGAAGCTTTCTTT. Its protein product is CASSEEVNTEAFF.

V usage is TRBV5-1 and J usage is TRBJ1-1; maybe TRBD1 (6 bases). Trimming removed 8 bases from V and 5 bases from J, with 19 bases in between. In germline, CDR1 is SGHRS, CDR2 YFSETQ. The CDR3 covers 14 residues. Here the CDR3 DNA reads TGCGCCAGTAGGGTACAGGGCGGTATAACTGAAGCTTTCTTT. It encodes CASRVQGGITEAFF.

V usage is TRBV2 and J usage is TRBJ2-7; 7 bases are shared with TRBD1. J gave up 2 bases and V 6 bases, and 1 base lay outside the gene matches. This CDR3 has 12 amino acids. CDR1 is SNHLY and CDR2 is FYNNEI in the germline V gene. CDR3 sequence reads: CASRGQTYEQYF. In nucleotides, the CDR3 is TGTGCCAGCAGGGGACAGACCTACGAGCAGTACTTC.

CDR3 DNA: TGTGCCAGCAGAACGGGAGCGTATAATGAAAAACTGTTTTTT. It is translated as CASRTGAYNEKLFF. The gene calls are TRBV2 and TRBJ1-4, with no clear D. V dropped 6 bases and J dropped 4 bases, with 12 bases sitting between them. The CDR3 length is 14 residues. Germline V gene data show CDR1 as SNHLY and CDR2 as FYNNEI.

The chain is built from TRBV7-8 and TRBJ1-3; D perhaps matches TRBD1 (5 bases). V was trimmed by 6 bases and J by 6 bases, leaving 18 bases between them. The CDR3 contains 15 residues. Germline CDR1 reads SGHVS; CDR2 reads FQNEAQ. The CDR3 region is CASRRFGQGLNTIYF. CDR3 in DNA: TGTGCCAGCAGGCGGTTCGGGCAGGGTTTAAACACCATATATTTT.

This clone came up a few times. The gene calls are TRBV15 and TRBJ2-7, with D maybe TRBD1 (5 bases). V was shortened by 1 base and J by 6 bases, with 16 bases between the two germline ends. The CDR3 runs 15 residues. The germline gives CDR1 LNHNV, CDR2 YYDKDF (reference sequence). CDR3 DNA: TGTGCCACCAGCAGAGGAGGAGCAGGGTCACGCGAGCAGTACTTC. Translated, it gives CATSRGGAGSREQYF.

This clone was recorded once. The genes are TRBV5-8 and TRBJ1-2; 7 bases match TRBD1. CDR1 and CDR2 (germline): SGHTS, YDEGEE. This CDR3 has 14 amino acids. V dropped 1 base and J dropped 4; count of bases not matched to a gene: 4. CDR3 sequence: CASSLQGGFYGYTF. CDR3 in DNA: TGTGCCAGCAGCTTGCAGGGGGGATTCTATGGCTACACCTTC.

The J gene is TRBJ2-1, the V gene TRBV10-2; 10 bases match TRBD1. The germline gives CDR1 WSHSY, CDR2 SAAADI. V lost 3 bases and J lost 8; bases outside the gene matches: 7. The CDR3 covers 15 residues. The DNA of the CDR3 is TGCGCCAGCAGTGATGTCGACAGGGGGCAAGATGAGCAGTTCTTC. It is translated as CASSDVDRGQDEQFF.

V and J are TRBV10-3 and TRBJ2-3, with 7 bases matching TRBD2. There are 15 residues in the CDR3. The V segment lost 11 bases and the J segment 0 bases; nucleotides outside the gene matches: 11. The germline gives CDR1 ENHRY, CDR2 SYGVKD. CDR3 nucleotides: TGTGCCTCCGGGGGGAGCGGCTATAGCACAGATACGCAGTATTTT. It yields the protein CASGGSGYSTDTQYF.

The CDR3 DNA sequence: TGTGCCAGCAGCTTAGCAGGCGGGCAGGGGGGACAGCCCCAGCATTTT. This gives the protein CASSLAGGQGGQPQHF. This chain uses TRBV7-9 with TRBJ1-5, with 7 bases aligning to TRBD1. In germline, CDR1 is SEHNR, CDR2 FQNEAQ (reference sequence). The J segment lost 7 bases and the V segment lost 0 bases, leaving 9 bases of the junction unmatched. CDR3 length equals 16 residues. Complete variable domain (other parts from reference TRBV7-9 and TRBJ1-5): DTGVSQNPRHKITKRGQNVTFRCDPISEHNRLYWYRQTLGQGPEFLTYFQNEAQLEKSRLLSDRFSAERPKGSFSTLEIQRTEQGDSAMYLCASSLAGGQGGQPQHFGDGTRLSIL.